Detailed here is one T cell receptor (beta chain). As yet, its antigen is unknown. This sample stems from a study of blood T cells in healthy people across ages. Primed by a sample-barcoded 5' primer and a J-beta primer mix, a second PCR proceeded for 7 to 11 cycles. A minimum of 3 million CDR3-containing paired-end reads was obtained for each sample. MiXCR, applied by TCRdb to the 5' RACE reads, yields one record per CDR3 protein. The table records 1.5 million to 2 million distinct CDR3 sequences, roughly 30% of them present only once. The study's findings and limits: Compared with aged donors, long-lived donors showed fewer expanded clones, suggesting selection.

Trimming cost V 3 bases and J 4 bases, with 9 bases left between them. CDR3 length equals 13 residues. Germline V gives CDR1 MNHEY, CDR2 SMNVEV (reference sequence). V usage is TRBV27 and J usage is TRBJ2-5; D remains ambiguous. Sequenced input: blood. This sequence originates from a woman between 25 and 40 years old in good health. In nucleotides, the CDR3 is TGTGCCAGCAGTTTTTTTTTCGGAGAGACCCAGTACTTC. Its translation is CASSFFFGETQYF.